Below are 9 T cell receptor beta chains sequenced from a single sample in a study of cytomegalovirus exposure and HLA in healthy donors. PCR amplification relied on 60 Vbeta primers (plus 13 Jbeta primers). Sequencing used immunoSEQ multiplex PCR; TCRdb keeps in-frame clones, though not all of them. The sample lists 230,000 or so clones; about 90% were seen once. The material sequenced was PBMCs. Every receptor here comes from a girl between 2 and 10 years old in good health and CMV-seronegative.

V usage is TRBV7-2 and J usage is TRBJ2-7; maybe TRBD1 (5 bases). The CDR3 has 13 amino acids. The V and J ends lost 1 base and 2 bases respectively, with 6 bases between them. The germline V gene encodes CDR1 SGHTA and CDR2 FQGNSA. CDR3 sequence (DNA): TGTGCCAGCAGCTTAGACAGGCCCTACGAGCAGTACTTC. It is translated as CASSLDRPYEQYF. Full variable domain (rest looked up from reference TRBV7-2 and TRBJ2-7): GAGVSQSPSNKVTEKGKDVELRCDPISGHTALYWYRQSLGQGLEFLIYFQGNSAPDKSGLPSDRFSAERTGGSVSTLTIQRTQQEDSAVYLCASSLDRPYEQYFGPGTRLTVT.

The J gene is TRBJ2-7, the V gene TRBV5-4; a weak D match, TRBD2 (7 bases). Per the germline V gene, CDR1 is SGHNT and CDR2 is YYREEE (reference sequence). Trimming took 0 bases from V and 5 from J, leaving 9 bases between them. This CDR3 has 13 amino acids. As DNA, the CDR3 is TGTGCCAGCAGCTTGGGAGGGGGGGACGAGCAGTACTTC. Residues: CASSLGGGDEQYF. Full variable domain (remainder filled in from reference TRBV5-4 and TRBJ2-7): ETGVTQSPTHLIKTRGQQVTLRCSSQSGHNTVSWYQQALGQGPQFIFQYYREEENGRGNFPPRFSGLQFPNYSSELNVNALELDDSALYLCASSLGGGDEQYFGPGTRLTVT.

The rearrangement joins TRBV28 to TRBJ1-2; D remains ambiguous. With 2 bases removed from V and 1 base from J, the gap between germline ends came to 8 bases. The CDR3 has 14 amino acids. Per germline, CDR1 MDHEN and CDR2 SYDVKM. CDR3 DNA: TGTGCCAGCAGTTTACAGGCCGGTAACTATGGCTACACCTTC. Translated: CASSLQAGNYGYTF.

The chain has TRBV9 and TRBJ2-3; D is perhaps TRBD2 (7 bases). The CDR3 contains 16 residues. The germline V gene has CDR1 SGDLS and CDR2 YYNGEE. Trimming took off 1 base at V and 1 base at J, with 13 bases between the two ends. The DNA of the CDR3 is TGTGCCAGCAGCGTAAAAGGGGGGGCGGGCACAGATACGCAGTATTTT. Translated, it gives CASSVKGGAGTDTQYF.

This chain uses TRBV5-4 with TRBJ2-3, with 8 bases identical to TRBD1. V shed 6 bases and J 4 bases; nucleotides not matched to a gene: 10. The CDR3 has 15 amino acids. In germline, CDR1 is SGHNT, CDR2 YYREEE (reference sequence). This chain's CDR3 is CASTWTGILPDTQYF. In DNA, the CDR3 is TGTGCCAGCACCTGGACAGGGATCCTCCCAGATACGCAGTATTTT. The complete variable domain, with remaining parts taken from reference TRBV5-4 and TRBJ2-3, reads ETGVTQSPTHLIKTRGQQVTLRCSSQSGHNTVSWYQQALGQGPQFIFQYYREEENGRGNFPPRFSGLQFPNYSSELNVNALELDDSALYLCASTWTGILPDTQYFGPGTRLTVL.

V and J are TRBV5-1 and TRBJ1-1; TRBD1 agrees at 7 bases. The CDR3 covers 18 residues. Germline CDR1 and CDR2: SGHRS and YFSETQ. J lost 0 bases, V lost 3 bases, and 14 bases had no gene match. This CDR3 is CASSSPGDSIFMNTEAFF. CDR3 in DNA: TGCGCCAGCAGCTCTCCGGGGGACAGTATTTTCATGAACACTGAAGCTTTCTTT.

This sequence joins TRBV13 and TRBJ2-7; 7 bases agree with TRBD1. Germline assignment: CDR1 PRHDT and CDR2 FYEKMQ (reference sequence). The CDR3 spans 15 residues. Trimming at V came to 4 bases and at J to 4 bases, leaving 10 bases not matched to a gene. The CDR3 nucleotides read TGTGCCAGCAGCTCGGGACAGTCTCAGGGGTACGAGCAGTACTTC. Translating it yields CASSSGQSQGYEQYF.

The chain uses TRBV19 and TRBJ2-1; TRBD2 is a possible D gene (5 bases). Trimming stripped 6 bases from V and 5 bases from J, with 20 bases between. Germline V lookup: CDR1 LNHDA, CDR2 SQIVND (reference sequence). This CDR3 contains 16 residues. The CDR3 region is CASRPRRVWGDNEQFF. CDR3 bases: TGTGCCAGTAGACCGAGGCGGGTCTGGGGTGACAATGAGCAGTTCTTC.

CDR3 region: CASSLAGENTGELFF. In DNA form, the CDR3 reads TGTGCCAGCAGCTTAGCGGGGGAAAACACCGGGGAGCTGTTTTTT. This rearrangement joins TRBV7-3 to TRBJ2-2; 7 bases map to TRBD2. Germline V gene lookup returns CDR1 SGHTA and CDR2 FQGTGA. The CDR3 spans 15 residues. V lost 2 bases and J lost 2; bases outside the gene matches: 2.